The 9 T cell receptor beta chains below were found in one sample sequenced in a study of breast tumors, draining lymph nodes, adjacent tissues. Axillary draining lymph nodes of breast cancer patients supplied the node samples. TCRdb re-called the multiplex PCR reads with MiXCR, one entry per CDR3 protein. Of some 140,000 distinct CDR3 sequences detected, around 21% appear once; the ten largest clones hold about 2%. The sample comprised axillary lymph node tissue. The source is a female donor with breast cancer. Some clones in this sample may be carry-over from other donors' samples.

The genes are TRBV13 and TRBJ2-5; D possibly corresponds to TRBD1 (6 bases). This CDR3 comprises 14 residues. Germline V CDR1 and CDR2: PRHDT, FYEKMQ (reference sequence). With 2 bases removed from V and 4 bases from J, the gap between germline ends came to 11 bases. The DNA for the CDR3 is TGTGCCAGCAGCTTACGCTTACAGGGAGAGACCCAGTACTTC. This translates into CASSLRLQGETQYF.

This clonotype was counted at least ten times. The chain has TRBV11-2 and TRBJ2-2; TRBD2 aligns across 7 bases. Germline trimming cut 4 bases from V and 4 bases from J; bases unmatched to any gene: 6. In germline, CDR1 is SGHAT, CDR2 FQNNGV. This CDR3 spans 15 amino acids. The CDR3 reads CASSSTTSSTGELFF. The CDR3 DNA reads TGTGCCAGCAGCTCGACGACTAGCAGCACCGGGGAGCTGTTTTTT. The complete variable domain, with remaining parts taken from reference TRBV11-2 and TRBJ2-2, reads EAGVAQSPRYKIIEKRQSVAFWCNPISGHATLYWYQQILGQGPKLLIQFQNNGVVDDSQLPKDRFSAERLKGVDSTLKIQPAKLEDSAVYLCASSSTTSSTGELFFGEGSRLTVL.

This clonotype was seen many times. The CDR3 sequence is CASSLSRGMYGYTF. As DNA, the CDR3 is TGTGCCAGCAGTTTAAGCAGGGGGATGTATGGCTACACCTTC. The rearrangement joins TRBV12-3 or TRBV12-4 to TRBJ1-2; 7 nucleotides agree with TRBD1. The CDR3 runs 14 residues. Trimming at V came to 2 bases and at J to 5 bases, leaving 5 bases not matched to a gene.

This clonotype came up many times. The V call is TRBV7-2, the J call TRBJ1-5; tentative D call: TRBD1 (5 bases). V was clipped by 2 bases and J by 6 bases, with 11 bases between them. Germline V CDR1 and CDR2: SGHTA, FQGNSA. This CDR3 has 14 residues. The DNA of the CDR3 is TGTGCCAGCAGCTTAACAGGAGAGGCTCAGCCCCAGCATTTT. This codes for CASSLTGEAQPQHF.

This chain links TRBV6-6 with TRBJ1-1; weak D call: TRBD1 (5 bases). Trimming removed 5 bases from V and 2 bases from J, with 15 bases in between. This CDR3 spans 15 amino acids. Germline V CDR1 and CDR2: MNHNY, SVGAGI (reference sequence). CDR3 protein: CASSQHATVNTEAFF. The CDR3 region has the DNA TGTGCCAGCAGTCAACACGCGACAGTTAACACTGAAGCTTTCTTT.

This clonotype was observed at least ten times. The chain is built from TRBV20-1 and TRBJ2-7; D is perhaps TRBD2 (5 bases). The CDR3 is 14 amino acids. CDR1 is DFQATT, CDR2 SNEGSKA, per germline (reference sequence). Trimming took 5 bases from V and 4 from J, leaving 18 bases between them. CDR3 nucleotide sequence: TGCAGTGCTGTGAGGGAGAATCTCGCTTACGAGCAGTACTTC. It encodes CSAVRENLAYEQYF.

In this sample, this clonotype turned up once. A much more abundant neighbour one base away suggests this may be a read error. The rearrangement links TRBV20-1 to TRBJ2-5; TRBD2 matches 13 bases. The germline V gene encodes CDR1 DFQATT and CDR2 SNEGSKA (reference sequence). This CDR3 comprises 15 residues. CDR3 amino acids: CGASPGTSGEETQYF. As DNA, the CDR3 is TGCGGTGCTAGCCCCGGGACTAGCGGGGAAGAGACCCAGTACTTC.

This clonotype was seen at least ten times. The rearrangement joins TRBV9 to TRBJ2-2, with D perhaps TRBD2 (6 bases). The V and J ends lost 6 bases and 5 bases respectively, with 11 bases between them. Germline CDR1 SGDLS, CDR2 YYNGEE. CDR3 length: 13 amino acids. The CDR3 region has the DNA TGTGCCAGCACCCCTGGGGGGACCGGGGAGCTGTTTTTT. It is translated as CASTPGGTGELFF.

The rearrangement links TRBV27 to TRBJ2-7, with 9 bases identical to TRBD1. Germline V lookup: CDR1 MNHEY, CDR2 SMNVEV (reference sequence). This CDR3 has 14 amino acids. V shed 4 bases, J shed 1 base, and the junction held 2 bases outside the gene matches. The CDR3 loop is CASSWGTGSYEQYF. The CDR3 bases are TGTGCCAGCAGTTGGGGGACAGGGTCCTACGAGCAGTACTTC.